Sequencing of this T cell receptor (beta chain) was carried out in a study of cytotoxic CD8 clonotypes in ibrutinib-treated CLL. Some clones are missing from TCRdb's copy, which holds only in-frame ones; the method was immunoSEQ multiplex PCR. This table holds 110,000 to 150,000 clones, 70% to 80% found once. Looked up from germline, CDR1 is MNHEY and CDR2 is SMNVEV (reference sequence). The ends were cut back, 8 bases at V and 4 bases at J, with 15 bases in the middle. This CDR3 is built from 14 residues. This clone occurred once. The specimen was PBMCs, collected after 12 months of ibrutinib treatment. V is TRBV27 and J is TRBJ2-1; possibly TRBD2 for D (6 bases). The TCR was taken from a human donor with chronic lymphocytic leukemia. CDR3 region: CASAIRDLYNEQFF. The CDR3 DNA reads TGTGCCAGCGCAATCCGGGACTTGTACAATGAGCAGTTCTTC.